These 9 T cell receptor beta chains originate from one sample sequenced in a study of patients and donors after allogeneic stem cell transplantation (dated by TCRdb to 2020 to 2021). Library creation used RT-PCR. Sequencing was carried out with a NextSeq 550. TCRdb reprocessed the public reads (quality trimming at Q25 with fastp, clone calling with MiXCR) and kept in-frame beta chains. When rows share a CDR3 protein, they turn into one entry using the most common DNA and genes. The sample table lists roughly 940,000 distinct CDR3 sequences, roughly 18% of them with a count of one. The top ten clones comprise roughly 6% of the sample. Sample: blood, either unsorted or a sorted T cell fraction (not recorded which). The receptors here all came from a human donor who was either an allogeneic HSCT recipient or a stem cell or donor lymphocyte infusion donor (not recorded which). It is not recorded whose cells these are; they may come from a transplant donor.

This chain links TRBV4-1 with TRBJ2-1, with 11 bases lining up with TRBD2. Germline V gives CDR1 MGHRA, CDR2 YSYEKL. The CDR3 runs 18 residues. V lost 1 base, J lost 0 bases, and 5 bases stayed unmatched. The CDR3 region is CASSQVITSGSSYNEQFF. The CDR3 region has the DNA TGCGCCAGCAGCCAAGTTATAACTAGCGGGAGCTCCTACAATGAGCAGTTCTTC.

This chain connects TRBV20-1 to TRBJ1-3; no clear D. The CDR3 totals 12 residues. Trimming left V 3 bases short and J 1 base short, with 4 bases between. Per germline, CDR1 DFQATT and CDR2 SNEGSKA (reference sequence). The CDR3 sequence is CSASRSGNTIYF. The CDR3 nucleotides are TGCAGTGCTAGTAGGTCTGGAAACACCATATATTTT.

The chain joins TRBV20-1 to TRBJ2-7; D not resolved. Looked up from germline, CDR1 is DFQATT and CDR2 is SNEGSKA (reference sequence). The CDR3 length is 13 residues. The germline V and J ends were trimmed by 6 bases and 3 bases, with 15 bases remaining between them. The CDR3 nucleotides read TGCAGTGCCGATAACGGACCGTACTACGAGCAGTACTTC. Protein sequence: CSADNGPYYEQYF.

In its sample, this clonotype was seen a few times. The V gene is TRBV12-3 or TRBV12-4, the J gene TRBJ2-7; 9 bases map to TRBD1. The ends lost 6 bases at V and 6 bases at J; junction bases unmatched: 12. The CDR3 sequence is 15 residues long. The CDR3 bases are TGTGCCAGCAGCGAGGGGGGACAGGGACGTAGCGAGCAGTACTTC. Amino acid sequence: CASSEGGQGRSEQYF.

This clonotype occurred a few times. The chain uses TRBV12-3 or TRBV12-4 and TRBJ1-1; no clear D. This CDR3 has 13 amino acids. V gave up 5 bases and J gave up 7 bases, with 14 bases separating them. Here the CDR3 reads CASSPHKGYEAFF. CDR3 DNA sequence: TGTGCCAGCAGTCCGCACAAGGGATATGAAGCTTTCTTT.

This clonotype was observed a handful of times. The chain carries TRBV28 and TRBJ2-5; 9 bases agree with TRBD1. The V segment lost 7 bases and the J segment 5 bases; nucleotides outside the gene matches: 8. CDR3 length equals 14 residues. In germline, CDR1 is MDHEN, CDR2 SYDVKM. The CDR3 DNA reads TGTGCCAGCACTTCCGGGACAGGGACGGAGACCCAGTACTTC. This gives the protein CASTSGTGTETQYF. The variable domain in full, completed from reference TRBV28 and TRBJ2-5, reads DVKVTQSSRYLVKRTGEKVFLECVQDMDHENMFWYRQDPGLGLRLIYFSYDVKMKEKGDIPEGYSVSREKKERFSLILESASTNQTSMYLCASTSGTGTETQYFGPGTRLLVL.

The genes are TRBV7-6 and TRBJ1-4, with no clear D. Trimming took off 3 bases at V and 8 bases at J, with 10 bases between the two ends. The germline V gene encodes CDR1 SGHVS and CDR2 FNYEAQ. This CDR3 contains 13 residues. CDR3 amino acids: CASSLRAGEKLFF. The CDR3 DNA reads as TGTGCCAGCAGCTTGAGAGCTGGGGAAAAACTGTTTTTT.

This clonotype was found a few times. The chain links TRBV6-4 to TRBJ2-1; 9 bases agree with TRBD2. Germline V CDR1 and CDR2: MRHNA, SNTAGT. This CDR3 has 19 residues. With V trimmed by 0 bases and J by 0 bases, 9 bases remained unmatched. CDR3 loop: CASSDSSGSGRPSYNEQFF. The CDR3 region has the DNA TGTGCCAGCAGTGACTCGAGCGGGAGCGGGAGGCCCTCCTACAATGAGCAGTTCTTC.

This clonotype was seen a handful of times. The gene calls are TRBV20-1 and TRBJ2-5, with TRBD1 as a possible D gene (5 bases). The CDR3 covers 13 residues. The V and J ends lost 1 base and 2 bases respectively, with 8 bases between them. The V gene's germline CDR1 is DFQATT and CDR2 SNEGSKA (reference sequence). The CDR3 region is CSARGAGQETQYF. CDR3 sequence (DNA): TGCAGTGCTAGAGGGGCAGGGCAAGAGACCCAGTACTTC.